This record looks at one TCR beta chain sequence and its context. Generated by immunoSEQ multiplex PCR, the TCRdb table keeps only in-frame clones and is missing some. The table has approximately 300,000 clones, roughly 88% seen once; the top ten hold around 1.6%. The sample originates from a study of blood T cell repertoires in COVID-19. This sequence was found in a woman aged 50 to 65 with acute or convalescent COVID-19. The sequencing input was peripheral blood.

The CDR3 loop is CASSGRAYQETQYF. CDR3 coding DNA: TGTGCCAGCAGCGGGAGAGCGTACCAAGAGACCCAGTACTTC. The chain uses TRBV6-6 and TRBJ2-5; TRBD2 is a possible D gene (6 bases). Between the trimmed V and J ends, which lost 6 bases and 0 bases, there was a span of 11 bases. This CDR3 spans 14 amino acids. Germline V CDR1 and CDR2: MNHNY, SVGAGI (reference sequence).